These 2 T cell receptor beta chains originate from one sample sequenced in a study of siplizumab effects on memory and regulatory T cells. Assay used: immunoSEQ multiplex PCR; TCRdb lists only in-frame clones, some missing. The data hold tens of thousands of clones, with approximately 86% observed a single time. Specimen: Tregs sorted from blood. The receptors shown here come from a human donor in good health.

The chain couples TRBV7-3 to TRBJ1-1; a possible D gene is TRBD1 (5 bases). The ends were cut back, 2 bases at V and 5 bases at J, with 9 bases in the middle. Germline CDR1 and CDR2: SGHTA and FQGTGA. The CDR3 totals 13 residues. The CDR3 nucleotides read TGTGCCAGCAGCTTAGGTGGGGCGACTGAAGCTTTCTTT. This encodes CASSLGGATEAFF.

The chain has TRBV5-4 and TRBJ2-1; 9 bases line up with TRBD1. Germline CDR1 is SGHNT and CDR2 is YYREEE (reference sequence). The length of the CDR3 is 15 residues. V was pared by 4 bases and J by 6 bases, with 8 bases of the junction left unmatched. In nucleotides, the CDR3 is TGTGCCAGCAGCGGACCGGGACAGGGCGGCAATGAGCAGTTCTTC. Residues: CASSGPGQGGNEQFF.